The rows below give T cell receptor beta chains drawn from one sample of a study of identical twins. From the 5' RACE reads, TCRdb called clonotypes with MiXCR, one entry per CDR3 protein. The sample contains hundreds of thousands of distinct CDR3 sequences, around 8.3% of which appear only once. A further study also used this sample, focusing on yellow fever vaccine responses in identical twins.

The sequenced sample consisted of PBMCs. These receptor sequences come from a woman aged 18-35 years in good health. CDR3s include the opening cysteine and the closing phenylalanine or tryptophan. The D gene is left open where the match is weak. Not every row has a clone size; where given, it reads once, few, many or a size class.

TGTGCCAGCCTTGACAGGGATTCCACCGGGGAGCTGTTTTTT	CASLDRDSTGELFF	TRBV6-2/TRBV6-3	TRBJ2-2	TRBD1	NA
TGTGCCAGCAGCTTGGGGAACAGGGTCAATCAGCCCCAGCATTTT	CASSLGNRVNQPQHF	TRBV5-5	TRBJ1-5	NA	NA
TGCGCCAGCAGCCAAGATCATGGGACAAAGCAGTTCTTC	CASSQDHGTKQFF	TRBV4-3	TRBJ2-1	NA	NA
TGCGCCAGCAGTGTGCAGCAAGAGACCCAGTACTTC	CASSVQQETQYF	TRBV10-2	TRBJ2-5	NA	many
TGTGCCGGTCAGAGCGGGGGGGCCGGGTACAATGAGCAGTTCTTC	CAGQSGGAGYNEQFF	TRBV28	TRBJ2-1	TRBD2	NA
TGTGCCAGCAGAACTAGCGGGGGGGACCTGAGACAGTACTTC	CASRTSGGDLRQYF	TRBV6-2/TRBV6-3	TRBJ2-7	TRBD2	many
TGTGCCAGCAGCTTGACAGGAGATGCCCAATACGAGCAGTACTTC	CASSLTGDAQYEQYF	TRBV7-3	TRBJ2-7	NA	NA
TGCAGTGCTAGAGGACTAGCGGGACCTCTTGATGAGCAGTTCTTC	CSARGLAGPLDEQFF	TRBV20-1	TRBJ2-1	TRBD2	few
TGTGCCATCAGTGAGGGGACAGGGACAGGATACGAGCAGTACTTC	CAISEGTGTGYEQYF	TRBV10-3	TRBJ2-7	TRBD1	NA
TGCGCCAGCAGCTTGGAGGGACAGGGGTCGGAAGAGACCCAGTACTTC	CASSLEGQGSEETQYF	TRBV5-1	TRBJ2-5	TRBD1	many
TGCAGTGCCGTAGCGGGGACAGTAATCTACAATGAGCAGTTCTTC	CSAVAGTVIYNEQFF	TRBV20-1	TRBJ2-1	NA	NA
TGTGCCAGCAGCCAAGGGGTCACACAAGAGACCCAGTACTTC	CASSQGVTQETQYF	TRBV3-1	TRBJ2-5	NA	few
TGCAGTGCTAGGACCCTCGGGACAGGGGTGAATCAGCCCCAGCATTTT	CSARTLGTGVNQPQHF	TRBV20-1	TRBJ1-5	TRBD1	many
TGTGCCAGCAGTTTTCACCACTCCTACGAGCAGTACTTC	CASSFHHSYEQYF	TRBV12-3/TRBV12-4	TRBJ2-7	NA	NA
TGTGCCAGCAGCTCCACCAGGGACAGGGGAACAGATACGCAGTATTTT	CASSSTRDRGTDTQYF	TRBV11-2	TRBJ2-3	TRBD1	few
TGCAGCGCCGTTGTTGGGGGGGACTATGGCTACACCTTC	CSAVVGGDYGYTF	TRBV29-1	TRBJ1-2	NA	NA
TGTGCCAGTAGTATAGTGGACGCACATCCCTACGAGCAGTACTTC	CASSIVDAHPYEQYF	TRBV19	TRBJ2-7	NA	few
TGTGCCAGCAGTGATGCAGGGCTTAGTTTCAGTGGCTACACCTTC	CASSDAGLSFSGYTF	TRBV2	TRBJ1-2	NA	few
TGTGCCACCTCAAGCCCAACACCAGATACGCAGTATTTT	CATSSPTPDTQYF	TRBV12-3/TRBV12-4	TRBJ2-3	NA	NA
TGTGCCAGCAGCTTAATGTTTCTAGACAGGCCCACCTGGGGCGGGGAGCAGTACTTC	CASSLMFLDRPTWGGEQYF	TRBV11-1	TRBJ2-7	NA	few
TGCGCCAGCAGCCGCGGGACTAGCGGGCAAGAGACCCAGTACTTC	CASSRGTSGQETQYF	TRBV5-1	TRBJ2-5	TRBD2	many
TGTGCCAGCAGCTCACTAGGACAGGAGTTAAATGAAAAACTGTTTTTT	CASSSLGQELNEKLFF	TRBV7-9	TRBJ1-4	TRBD1	many
TGTGCCAGCAGTTACTCAGGGACTAGCGGGTCTAGCACAGATACGCAGTATTTT	CASSYSGTSGSSTDTQYF	TRBV6-5	TRBJ2-3	TRBD2	NA
TGTGCCACCAGTGAGTCTCCTGGAAACACCATATATTTT	CATSESPGNTIYF	TRBV24-1	TRBJ1-3	NA	NA
TGTGCCACCAGCAGGGGACTACCGGGACAGAGCTACGAGCAGTACTTC	CATSRGLPGQSYEQYF	TRBV15	TRBJ2-7	NA	few
TGCAGTGCTAGCGGGTATTCCAGTGAGCAGTTCTTC	CSASGYSSEQFF	TRBV20-1	TRBJ2-1	NA	NA
TGTGCCAGCAGTTCAACAGGGGCAGGAGCTTTCTTT	CASSSTGAGAFF	TRBV6-1	TRBJ1-1	TRBD1	many
TGCGCCAGCAGCCTGATCGGGACAGGGGGGACCGGGGAGCTGTTTTTT	CASSLIGTGGTGELFF	TRBV5-1	TRBJ2-2	TRBD1	many
TGTGCCAGCAGCAGAGATTCGACAGGGGGATCGGGCACTGAAGCTTTCTTT	CASSRDSTGGSGTEAFF	TRBV21-1	TRBJ1-1	NA	NA
TGCGCCAGCAGTGAGTGGGCTAGCAGGGGGGCAGAGACCCAGTACTTC	CASSEWASRGAETQYF	TRBV10-2	TRBJ2-5	NA	many
TGTGCCAGCAGTCTGGGAGAAACTAACTATGGCTACACCTTC	CASSLGETNYGYTF	TRBV7-9	TRBJ1-2	NA	NA
TGTGCCAGCAGTGACTTGGGTGGCTACACCTTC	CASSDLGGYTF	TRBV6-1	TRBJ1-2	NA	few
TGTGCCAGCAGGAGGGACAGCAACACCGGGGAGCTGTTTTTT	CASRRDSNTGELFF	TRBV28	TRBJ2-2	TRBD1	many
TGTGCCACCAGCAGGGTTAGGGAGGCCTACAATGAGCAGTTCTTC	CATSRVREAYNEQFF	TRBV15	TRBJ2-1	NA	few
TGTGCCAGCAGCCCCGGGTCCGGGGGGCGTGAGCAGTTCTTC	CASSPGSGGREQFF	TRBV3-1	TRBJ2-1	NA	few
TGTGCCAGCACCAACAGGGGTCCAGAGACCCAGTACTTC	CASTNRGPETQYF	TRBV6-2/TRBV6-3	TRBJ2-5	TRBD1	few
TGTGCCACCAGCAGAGTCGGGACAGGGCCCAGGGATACAGGAGAGACCCAGTACTTC	CATSRVGTGPRDTGETQYF	TRBV15	TRBJ2-5	TRBD1	few
TGTGCCAGCAGCTTAGGCGTGACTAGCGGGAGCTTTGATGAGCAGTTCTTC	CASSLGVTSGSFDEQFF	TRBV11-2	TRBJ2-1	TRBD2	many
TGCGCCAGCAGTCCCCTAGCGGGGGTTAGCTCCTACGAGCAGTACTTC	CASSPLAGVSSYEQYF	TRBV5-1	TRBJ2-7	TRBD2	NA
TGTGCCAGCAGCAACTCAACGGGACGCACAGATACGCAGTATTTT	CASSNSTGRTDTQYF	TRBV4-2	TRBJ2-3	NA	few
TGTGCCAGCAGCCAAGTAACTAGCGGCGAGACCCAGTACTTC	CASSQVTSGETQYF	TRBV3-1	TRBJ2-5	TRBD2	few
TGCAGCGTTGTCTCCGGGACCAACACCGGGGAGCTGTTTTTT	CSVVSGTNTGELFF	TRBV29-1	TRBJ2-2	NA	medium-sized
TGTGCCAGCAGTTTCAACAGGGCAGATGAAAAACTGTTTTTT	CASSFNRADEKLFF	TRBV12-3/TRBV12-4	TRBJ1-4	NA	few